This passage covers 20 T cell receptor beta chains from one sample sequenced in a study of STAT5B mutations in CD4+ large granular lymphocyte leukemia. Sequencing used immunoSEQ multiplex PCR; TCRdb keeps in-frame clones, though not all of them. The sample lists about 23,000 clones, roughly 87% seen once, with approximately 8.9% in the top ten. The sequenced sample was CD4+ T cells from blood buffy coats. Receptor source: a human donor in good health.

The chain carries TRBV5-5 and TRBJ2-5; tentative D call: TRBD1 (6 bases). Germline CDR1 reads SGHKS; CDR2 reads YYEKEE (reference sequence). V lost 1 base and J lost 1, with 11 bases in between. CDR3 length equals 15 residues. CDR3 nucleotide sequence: TGTGCCAGCAGCTTGAACTGGGACATCCAAGAGACCCAGTACTTC. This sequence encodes CASSLNWDIQETQYF.

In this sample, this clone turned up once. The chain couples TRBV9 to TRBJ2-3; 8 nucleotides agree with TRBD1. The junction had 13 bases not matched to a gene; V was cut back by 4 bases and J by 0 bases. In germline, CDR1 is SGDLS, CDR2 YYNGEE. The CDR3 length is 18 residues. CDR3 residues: CASSQGGRGLPSTDTQYF. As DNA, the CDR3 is TGTGCCAGCAGCCAGGGGGGCAGGGGGCTGCCTAGCACAGATACGCAGTATTTT.

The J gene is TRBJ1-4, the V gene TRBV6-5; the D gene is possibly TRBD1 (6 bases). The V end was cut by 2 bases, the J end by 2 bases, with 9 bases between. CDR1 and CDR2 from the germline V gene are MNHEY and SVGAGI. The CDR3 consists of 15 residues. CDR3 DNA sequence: TGTGCCAGCAGTTACACCCAGGGGACTAATGAAAAACTGTTTTTT. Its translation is CASSYTQGTNEKLFF.

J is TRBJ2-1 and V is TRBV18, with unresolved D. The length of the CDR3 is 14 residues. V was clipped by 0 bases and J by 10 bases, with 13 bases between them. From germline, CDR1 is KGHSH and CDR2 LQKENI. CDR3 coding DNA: TGTGCCAGCTCACCACCGTCGGCCTTGGGGGAGCAGTTCTTC. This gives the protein CASSPPSALGEQFF.

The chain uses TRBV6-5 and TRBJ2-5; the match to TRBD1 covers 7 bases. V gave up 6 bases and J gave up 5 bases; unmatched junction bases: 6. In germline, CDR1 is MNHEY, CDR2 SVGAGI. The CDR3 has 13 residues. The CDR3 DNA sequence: TGTGCCAGCAGCCGAGACAGGGACGAGACCCAGTACTTC. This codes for CASSRDRDETQYF.

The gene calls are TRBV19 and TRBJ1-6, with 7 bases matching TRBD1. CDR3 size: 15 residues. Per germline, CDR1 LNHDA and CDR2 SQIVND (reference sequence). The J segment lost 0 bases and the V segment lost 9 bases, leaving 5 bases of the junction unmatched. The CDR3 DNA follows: TGTGCCAGCCGGGACAGCAGCTCCTATAATTCACCCCTCCACTTT. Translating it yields CASRDSSSYNSPLHF.

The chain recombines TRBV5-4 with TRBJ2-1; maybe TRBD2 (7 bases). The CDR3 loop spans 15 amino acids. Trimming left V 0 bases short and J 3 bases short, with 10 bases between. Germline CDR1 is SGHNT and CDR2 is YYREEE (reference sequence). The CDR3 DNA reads TGTGCCAGCAGCTTGGGAGGGGGGGTCTACAATGAGCAGTTCTTC. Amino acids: CASSLGGGVYNEQFF.

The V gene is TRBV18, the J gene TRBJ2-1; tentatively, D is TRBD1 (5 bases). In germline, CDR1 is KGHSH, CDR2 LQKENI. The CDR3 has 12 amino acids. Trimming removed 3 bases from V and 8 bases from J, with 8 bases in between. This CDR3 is CASSPQGYEQFF. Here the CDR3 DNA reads TGTGCCAGCTCACCTCAGGGTTATGAGCAGTTCTTC.

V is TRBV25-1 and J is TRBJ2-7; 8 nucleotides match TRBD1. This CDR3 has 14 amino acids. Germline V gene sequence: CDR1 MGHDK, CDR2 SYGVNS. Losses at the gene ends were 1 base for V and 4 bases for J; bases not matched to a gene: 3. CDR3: CASSEFGQGYEQYF. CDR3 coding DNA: TGTGCCAGCAGTGAATTCGGACAGGGTTACGAGCAGTACTTC.

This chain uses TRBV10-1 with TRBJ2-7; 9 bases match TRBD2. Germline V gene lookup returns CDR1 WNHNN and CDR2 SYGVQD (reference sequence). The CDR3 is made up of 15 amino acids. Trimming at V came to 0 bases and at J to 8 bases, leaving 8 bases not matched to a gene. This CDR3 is CASSESGIAGEKQYF. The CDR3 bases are TGCGCCAGCAGTGAGTCTGGAATAGCGGGAGAAAAGCAGTACTTC.

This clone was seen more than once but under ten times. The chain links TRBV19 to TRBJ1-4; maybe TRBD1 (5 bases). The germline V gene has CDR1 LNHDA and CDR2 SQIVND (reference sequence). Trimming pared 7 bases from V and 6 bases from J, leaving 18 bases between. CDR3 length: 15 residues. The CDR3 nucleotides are TGTGCCAGTATGGCCAGTGTGAGCAGGGATGAAAAACTGTTTTTT. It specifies CASMASVSRDEKLFF.

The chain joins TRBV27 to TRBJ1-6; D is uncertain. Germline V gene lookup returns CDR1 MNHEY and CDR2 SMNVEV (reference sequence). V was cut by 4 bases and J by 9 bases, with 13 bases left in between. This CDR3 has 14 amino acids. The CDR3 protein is CASSWGMQGSPLHF. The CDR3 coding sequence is TGTGCCAGCAGTTGGGGTATGCAAGGTTCACCCCTCCACTTT.

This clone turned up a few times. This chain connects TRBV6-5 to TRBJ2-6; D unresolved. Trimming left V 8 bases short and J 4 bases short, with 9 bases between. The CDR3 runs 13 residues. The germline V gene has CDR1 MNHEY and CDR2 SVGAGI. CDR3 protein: CASERAGANVLTF. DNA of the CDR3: TGTGCCAGCGAAAGGGCCGGGGCCAACGTCCTGACTTTC.

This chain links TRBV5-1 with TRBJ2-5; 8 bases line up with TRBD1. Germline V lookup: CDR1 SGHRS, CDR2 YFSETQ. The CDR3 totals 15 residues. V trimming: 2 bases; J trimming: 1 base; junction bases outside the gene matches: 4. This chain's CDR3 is CASSLTGGTQETQYF. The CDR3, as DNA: TGCGCCAGCAGCTTAACAGGGGGTACCCAAGAGACCCAGTACTTC.

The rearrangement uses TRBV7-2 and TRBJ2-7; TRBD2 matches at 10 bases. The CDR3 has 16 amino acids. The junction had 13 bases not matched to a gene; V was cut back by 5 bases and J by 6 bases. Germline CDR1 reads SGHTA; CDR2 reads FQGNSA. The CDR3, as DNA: TGTGCCAGCAGCCGATTGGAGGCACTAGCGGGGACCGAGCAGTACTTC. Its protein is CASSRLEALAGTEQYF.

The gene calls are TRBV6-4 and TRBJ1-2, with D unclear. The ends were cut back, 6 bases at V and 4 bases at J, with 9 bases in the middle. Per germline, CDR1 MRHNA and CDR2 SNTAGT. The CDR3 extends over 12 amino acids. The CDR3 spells CASSDGFYGYTF. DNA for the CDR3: TGTGCCAGCAGCGACGGGTTCTATGGCTACACCTTC.

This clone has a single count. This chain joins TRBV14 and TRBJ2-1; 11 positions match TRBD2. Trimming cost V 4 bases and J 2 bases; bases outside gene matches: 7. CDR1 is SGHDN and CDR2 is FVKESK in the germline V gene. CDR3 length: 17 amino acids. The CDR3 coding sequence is TGTGCCAGCAGCCCCCGCCTACTAGCGGGGGCCTACAATGAGCAGTTCTTC. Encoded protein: CASSPRLLAGAYNEQFF.

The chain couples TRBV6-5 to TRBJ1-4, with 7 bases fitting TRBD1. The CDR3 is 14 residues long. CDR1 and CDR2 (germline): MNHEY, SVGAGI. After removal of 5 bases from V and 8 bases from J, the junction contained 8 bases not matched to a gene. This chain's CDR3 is CASSNKQGYEKLFF. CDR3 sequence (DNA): TGTGCCAGCAGTAACAAACAGGGGTACGAAAAACTGTTTTTT.

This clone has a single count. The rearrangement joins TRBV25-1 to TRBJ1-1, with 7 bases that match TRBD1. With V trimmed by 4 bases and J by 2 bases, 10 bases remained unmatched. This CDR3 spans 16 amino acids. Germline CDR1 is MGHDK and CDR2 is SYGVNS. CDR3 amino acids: CASSAKGARRNTEAFF. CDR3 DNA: TGTGCCAGCAGTGCTAAGGGGGCCAGAAGAAACACTGAAGCTTTCTTT.

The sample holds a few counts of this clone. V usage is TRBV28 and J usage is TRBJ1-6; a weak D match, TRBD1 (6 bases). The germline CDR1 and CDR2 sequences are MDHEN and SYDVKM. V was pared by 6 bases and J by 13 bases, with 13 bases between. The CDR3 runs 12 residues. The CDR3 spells CASRVGGGPLHF. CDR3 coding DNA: TGTGCCAGCAGGGTAGGAGGGGGTCCCCTCCACTTT.